Each of the 3 T cell receptor beta chains below was sequenced from the same sample in a study of blood T cell repertoires in COVID-19. Sequencing used immunoSEQ multiplex PCR; TCRdb keeps in-frame clones, though not all of them. The profile shows about 170,000 clones, 84% of them singletons. The sample was peripheral blood. Receptors were obtained from a woman older than 75 with COVID-19, enrolled during active disease.

The chain recombines TRBV6-6 with TRBJ2-2; tentative D call: TRBD2 (6 bases). This CDR3 region has 15 residues. Trimming cost V 5 bases and J 5 bases, with 15 bases left between them. Germline CDR1 is MNHNY and CDR2 is SVGAGI (reference sequence). The CDR3 loop is CASSGGTHLTGELFF. The CDR3 nucleotides are TGTGCCAGCAGTGGCGGGACTCACCTAACCGGGGAGCTGTTTTTT.

The chain is built from TRBV6-5 and TRBJ1-1, with D tentatively TRBD1 (6 bases). The CDR3 loop spans 16 amino acids. Looked up from germline, CDR1 is MNHEY and CDR2 is SVGAGI. Trimming took 2 bases from V and 5 from J, leaving 18 bases between them. The CDR3 coding sequence is TGTGCCAGCAGTTACCTGGGGAATCAGGGGATAACTGAAGCTTTCTTT. This encodes CASSYLGNQGITEAFF.

Regarding this clone: It may be a read error: a sequence one base away is much more abundant. This sequence joins TRBV18 and TRBJ1-6, with D perhaps TRBD1 (5 bases). The germline gives CDR1 KGHSH, CDR2 LQKENI. The CDR3 is made up of 15 amino acids. V was pared by 3 bases and J by 8 bases, with 14 bases between. As DNA, the CDR3 is TGTGCCAGCTCACCGAGAAGCAGGGTGGATTCACCCCTCCACTTT. It yields the protein CASSPRSRVDSPLHF.